This TCR beta chain is drawn from a study of T cell changes during pregnancy in multiple sclerosis. This table comes from immunoSEQ multiplex PCR, and its TCRdb copy is limited to in-frame clones, with some not included. The data show under 60,000 clones, 92% seen once. V was pared by 1 base and J by 5 bases, with 5 bases between. The length of the CDR3 is 13 residues. CDR1 and CDR2 (germline): MNHEY, SMNVEV (reference sequence). The receptor was isolated from a female donor with multiple sclerosis, enrolled in a pregnancy study. This chain uses TRBV27 with TRBJ2-2, with D unresolved. The starting material was CD4+ T cells from peripheral blood mononuclear cells, obtained after pregnancy. The CDR3 DNA reads TGTGCCAGCAGTTTATTACATACCGGGGAGCTGTTTTTT. Protein: CASSLLHTGELFF.